A selection of T cell receptor beta chains follows, all from one sample in a study of cytomegalovirus exposure and HLA in healthy donors. Profiled with immunoSEQ multiplex PCR; TCRdb holds only in-frame clones, not every one. The profile shows about 55,000 clones, more than 65% of them singletons. The specimen sequenced was PBMCs. The receptor source for this set is a man in his forties or fifties in good health and CMV-seropositive. The CDR3 runs from the conserved cysteine through the conserved F or W. Fields, in order: clone size, V gene, J gene, CDR3 protein. Clone size is shown for a subset of rows, as once, few, many or a class of expanded clone.

clone size: medium-sized; V gene: TRBV9; J gene: TRBJ2-7; CDR3 protein: CASSEDTVAYEQYF
clone size: NA; V gene: TRBV2; J gene: TRBJ1-1; CDR3 protein: CATSLDTLWAMNTEAFF
clone size: NA; V gene: TRBV4-1; J gene: TRBJ2-5; CDR3 protein: CASSQESLSSEETQYF
clone size: NA; V gene: TRBV14; J gene: TRBJ2-3; CDR3 protein: CASSQWTGGTDTQYF
clone size: NA; V gene: TRBV6-5; J gene: TRBJ1-1; CDR3 protein: CASSLEGDRQAFF
clone size: NA; V gene: TRBV5-1; J gene: TRBJ1-3; CDR3 protein: CASRTGAVTGNTIYF
clone size: few; V gene: TRBV7-3; J gene: TRBJ2-1; CDR3 protein: CASSLTGGSEQFF
clone size: NA; V gene: TRBV2; J gene: TRBJ2-7; CDR3 protein: CASSISTFQGGEQYF
clone size: few; V gene: TRBV11-2; J gene: TRBJ1-1; CDR3 protein: CASSLNSGAFF
clone size: NA; V gene: TRBV7-7; J gene: TRBJ2-1; CDR3 protein: CASSLSSSSYNEQFF
clone size: NA; V gene: TRBV4-1; J gene: TRBJ1-1; CDR3 protein: CASSQEGGRVMNTEAFF
clone size: NA; V gene: TRBV7-8; J gene: TRBJ2-7; CDR3 protein: CASSFDIRYEQYF
clone size: once; V gene: TRBV2; J gene: TRBJ2-7; CDR3 protein: CASSVFPGGNYEQYF
clone size: once; V gene: TRBV9; J gene: TRBJ2-2; CDR3 protein: CASSVAGTSGAGGELFF
clone size: NA; V gene: TRBV19; J gene: TRBJ1-5; CDR3 protein: CASSSILRGSGNQPQHF